This TCR beta chain was sequenced during a study of cytomegalovirus exposure and HLA in healthy donors. Overall study context: An earlier analysis identified 120 million or so unique TCR beta sequences in 150 million to 200 million T cells.

J was trimmed by 8 bases and V by 4 bases; bases with no gene match: 9. The germline V gene has CDR1 MNHEY and CDR2 SVGAGI. CDR3 length equals 15 residues. PCR amplification relied on 60 Vbeta primers (plus 13 Jbeta primers). Generated by immunoSEQ multiplex PCR, the TCRdb table keeps only in-frame clones and is missing some. Of 130,000 or so clones listed, 84% were seen once; the top ten hold 2.5% to 3.5%. V usage is TRBV6-5 and J usage is TRBJ2-1, with 9 bases matching TRBD1. The sample consisted of PBMCs. This sequence originates from a woman under 30 in good health and CMV-seropositive. This chain's CDR3 is CASSSWYRGLDEQFF. CDR3 bases: TGTGCCAGCAGTTCATGGTACAGGGGGCTAGATGAGCAGTTCTTC.